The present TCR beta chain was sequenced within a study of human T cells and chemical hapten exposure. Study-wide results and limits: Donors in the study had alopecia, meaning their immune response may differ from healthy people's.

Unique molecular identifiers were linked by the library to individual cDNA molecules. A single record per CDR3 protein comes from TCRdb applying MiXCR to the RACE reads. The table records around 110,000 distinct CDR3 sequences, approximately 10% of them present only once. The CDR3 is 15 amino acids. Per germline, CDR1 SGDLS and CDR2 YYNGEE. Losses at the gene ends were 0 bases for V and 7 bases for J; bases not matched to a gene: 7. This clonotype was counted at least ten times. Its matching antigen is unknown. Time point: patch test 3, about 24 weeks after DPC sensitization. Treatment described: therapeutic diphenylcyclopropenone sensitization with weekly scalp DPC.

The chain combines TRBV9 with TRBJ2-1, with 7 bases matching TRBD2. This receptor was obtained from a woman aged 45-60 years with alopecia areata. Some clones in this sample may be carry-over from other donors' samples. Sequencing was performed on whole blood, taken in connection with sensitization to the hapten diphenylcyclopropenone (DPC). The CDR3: CASSVEGLVGNEQFF. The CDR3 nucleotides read TGTGCCAGCAGCGTAGAAGGACTAGTGGGGAATGAGCAGTTCTTC.